Listed below are T cell receptor beta chains from one sample, sequenced in a study of Graves' ophthalmopathy and Graves' hyperthyroidism. TCRdb itself ran the multiplex PCR reads through MiXCR, one entry per CDR3 protein. Among 740,000 or so distinct CDR3 sequences listed, 40% were seen once. The sample consisted of peripheral blood. All receptors derive from an adult man with Graves' ophthalmopathy. Each CDR3 is given with its conserved first and last residue. Fields, in order: J gene, D gene, clone size, V gene, CDR3 protein, CDR3 DNA. The D gene is left open where the match is weak. The size of a clone is reported for some rows only, either as once, few or many, or as a class for expanded clones.

TRBJ2-7 | TRBD1 | many | TRBV25-1 | CASRGRGWYEQYF | TGTGCCAGCAGAGGCAGGGGGTGGTACGAGCAGTACTTC
TRBJ2-1 | TRBD2 | once | TRBV25-1 | CASSQLAGVRNEQFF | TGTGCCAGCAGCCAACTAGCGGGGGTACGCAATGAGCAGTTCTTC
TRBJ1-2 | . | many | TRBV2 | CASSGDAANYGYTF | TGTGCCAGCAGTGGGGACGCAGCTAACTATGGCTACACCTTC
TRBJ2-7 | TRBD1 | . | TRBV7-9 | CASSAGTGVTYEQYF | TGTGCCAGCAGCGCCGGGACAGGGGTTACCTACGAGCAGTACTTC
TRBJ1-4 | . | many | TRBV7-2 | CASSRGGEKLFF | TGTGCCAGCAGCAGGGGGGGGGAAAAACTGTTTTTT
TRBJ2-7 | . | . | TRBV4-3 | CASSQRISYEQYF | TGCGCCAGCAGCCAACGAATCTCCTACGAGCAGTACTTC
TRBJ2-2 | . | . | TRBV11-1 | CATLGTGELFF | TGTGCCACCCTCGGGACCGGGGAGCTGTTTTTT
TRBJ2-7 | . | . | TRBV12-3/TRBV12-4 | CASSFQGSSCEQYF | TGTGCCAGCAGTTTTCAGGGGAGCTCCTGCGAGCAGTACTTC
TRBJ2-5 | . | . | TRBV25-1 | CASSEEGLRETQYF | TGTGCCAGCAGTGAAGAGGGGTTGCGAGAGACCCAGTACTTC
TRBJ1-1 | . | many | TRBV11-2 | CASSSNAGEAFF | TGTGCCAGCAGCTCCAATGCGGGGGAAGCTTTCTTT